This T cell receptor (beta chain) came from a study of T cells in localized non-small cell lung cancer (dated by TCRdb to 2019 to 2021). The study in broad terms: The study analyzed T cell repertoires of roughly 220 early-stage NSCLC patients, comparing tumors and uninvolved tumor-adjacent lungs. The cohort consisted of about 240 treatment-naive NSCLC patients whose localized lung tumors had been resected. Of the NSCLC patients, 120 to 150 were male and approximately 100 were female, and the mean age was around 70 years.

Clipping removes 6 bases from V and 0 bases from J, with 8 as the unmatched junction base count. Counted from cysteine to phenylalanine, this CDR3 has 17 amino acids. The retained sequence is limited to the CDR3, 51 bases, with the frame set at the first base. Reading the germline V gene gives CDR1 SGHRS and CDR2 YFSETQ. About this clone: There is no known antigen for this receptor. No much larger clone exists at a distance of one base, and base qualities are not known.

TCR beta CDR3 regions were sequenced from DNA using the immunoSEQ Assay. Processing in the source paper ran as follows. T cell density was computed as TCR beta template counts normalized to usable DNA estimated by amplifying housekeeping genes. Using the preseqR package, richness was estimated by extrapolating to 120,000 templates for tissue samples and 400,000 templates for PBMC samples. Clonality was defined by subtracting Pielou's evenness from one. Tissue-enriched TCRs were identified through differential abundance testing performed on productive amino-acid clonotypes, with a minimum total count of 5 and an alpha of 0.1. Repertoire overlap between compartments was quantified with the Jaccard Index and Morisita Overlap Index. TCR beta CDR3s were clustered by GLIPH together with public tetramer-defined viral CDR3s, and at least three viral sequences plus V-gene enrichment were required for viral motifs. Drawn from immuneACCESS, this table holds only the in-frame rearrangements with V and J called that TCRdb kept. Clones are partly lost; checked studies trace under half to an unresolved V gene and leave the rest unexplained. Clone size and V and J calls were adopted from that table, with D and trimming inferred from the DNA. Here the sample has more than 2,500 clones; less than 30% occur a single time. Around 13% of the sample is taken by the ten largest.

Uninvolved adjacent lung was sampled at least 2 cm away from the tumor margin, and two independent pathologists confirmed that the tissue had no atypia. At diagnosis, tumor, uninvolved tumor-adjacent lung and peripheral blood were collected and then preserved as a mix of FFPE and fresh-frozen material. The paper as a whole reports these results and caveats: Higher T cell density in blood was associated with longer overall survival, whereas higher clonality in adjacent lung was associated with shorter survival. Because the study design was exploratory, TCR variables were selected using unadjusted p-values without false-discovery rate correction. Because multi-region tumor sequencing was not done, intratumor heterogeneity could not be ruled out. A median of about 61 of the top 100 tumor clones turned up in the paired uninvolved adjacent lung, and under 30 of those clones also ranked among the top 100 of that same adjacent lung. Uninvolved tumor-adjacent lung showed the highest T cell clonality, higher than tumor, which suggests more focused antigenic responses in the uninvolved tumor-adjacent lung.

The material was normal lung tissue next to the tumor, obtained before any cancer treatment. The receptor chain draws on TRBV5-1 and TRBJ2-3, with 12 bases matching TRBD2. This clonotype was obtained from a male donor older than 55 with stage II lung adenocarcinoma. The CDR3 region reads CASTAPGTSGSTDTQYF. DNA sequence: TGCGCCAGCACGGCACCCGGGACTAGCGGGAGCACAGATACGCAGTATTTT. Joined to the reference TRBV5-1 and TRBJ2-3 proteins, this CDR3 gives the full variable domain: KAGVTQTPRYLIKTRGQQVTLSCSPISGHRSVSWYQQTPGQGLQFLFEYFSETQRNKGNFPGRFSGRQFSNSRSEMNVSTLELGDSALYLCASTAPGTSGSTDTQYFGPGTRLTVL.